The rows below give T cell receptor beta chains drawn from one sample of a study of technical replicates of blood from several donors. The method was immunoSEQ multiplex PCR; TCRdb's version includes in-frame clones alone and lacks a portion of them. The data contain about 72,000 clones, roughly 90% of them seen just once; the ten biggest clones take up 0.36%. The sample consisted of T cells isolated from PBMCs. The origin of the receptors is a human donor in good health. Each CDR3 is given with its conserved first and last residue. A D gene is named only where the DNA matches it firmly. Clone size appears in some rows only: once, few, many, or a class for an expanded clone.

clone_size j_call d_call v_call cdr3_nt cdr3_aa
. TRBJ1-3 . TRBV10-1 TGCGCCAGCAGTGAGAGACGGGAAAGTGGAAACACCATATATTTT CASSERRESGNTIYF
once TRBJ1-2 . TRBV2 TGTGCCACCCTTCCTTCGCAGGTTGAAGCTAACTATGGCTACACCTTC CATLPSQVEANYGYTF
. TRBJ2-1 TRBD2 TRBV5-4 TGTGCCAGCAAGGGTTTGGCGGGGGACAATGAGCAGTTCTTC CASKGLAGDNEQFF
. TRBJ2-5 TRBD2 TRBV7-2 TGTGCCGGAGAAACCCTTTCTAGCGGGACTGAGACCCAGTACTTC CAGETLSSGTETQYF
. TRBJ2-7 . TRBV10-1 TGCGCCAGCAGTAATGGACAGACCTACGAGCAGTACTTC CASSNGQTYEQYF
. TRBJ2-5 TRBD2 TRBV11-2 TGTGCCAGCAGCCCCAGGACTAGTTGGATCGAGGAGACCCAGTACTTC CASSPRTSWIEETQYF
. TRBJ2-7 . TRBV5-4 TGTGCCAGCAGCTTATGGCAGGGCCAATACGAGCAGTACTTC CASSLWQGQYEQYF
. TRBJ1-1 . TRBV6-5 TGTGCCAGCAGTTACTCTAGTGAAGCTTTCTTT CASSYSSEAFF
. TRBJ2-1 TRBD2 TRBV5-1 TGCGCCAGCAGCCTCTCTAGCGGGAGTTCCTACAATGAGCAGTTCTTC CASSLSSGSSYNEQFF
. TRBJ2-3 TRBD2 TRBV7-2 TGTGCCAGCAGCTTTCAAGCGGGAGGGGGAAGCACAGATACGCAGTATTTT CASSFQAGGGSTDTQYF
. TRBJ1-2 . TRBV2 TGTGCCAGCAGTGGACAGGCCCTCTATGGCTACACCTTC CASSGQALYGYTF
. TRBJ1-5 . TRBV4-2 TGTGCCAGCAGCCAAGATCCCTCCGCGTTCAGGCAGCCCCAGCATTTT CASSQDPSAFRQPQHF
. TRBJ2-6 TRBD1 TRBV30 TGTGCCTGGAGTGTATATTGGGACAGTACTGGGGCCAACGTCCTGACTTTC CAWSVYWDSTGANVLTF
. TRBJ1-2 . TRBV9 TGTGCCAGCAGCGTATCCGGAGGGGTGTACTATGGCTACACCTTC CASSVSGGVYYGYTF
. TRBJ2-7 TRBD2 TRBV27 TGTGCCAGCAGTCAAATGCTAGCGGAAACCTACGAGCAGTACTTC CASSQMLAETYEQYF
. TRBJ2-3 . TRBV30 TGTGCCTGGAATCGGGGTACAGATACGCAGTATTTT CAWNRGTDTQYF
. TRBJ1-1 TRBD1 TRBV19 TGTGCCAGTAGTGTCGACAGGGACACTGAAGCTTTCTTT CASSVDRDTEAFF
. TRBJ2-7 TRBD1 TRBV30 TGTGCCTGGAGACCGGACAGGGGGAGTCTCTACGAGCAGTACTTC CAWRPDRGSLYEQYF
. TRBJ2-3 . TRBV7-9 TGTGCCAGCAGAGCACAGGCAGATACGCAGTATTTT CASRAQADTQYF
. TRBJ1-2 . TRBV6-5 TGTGCCAGCAGTTCCTCACAGCTCTATGGCTACACCTTC CASSSSQLYGYTF
once TRBJ1-2 TRBD1 TRBV4-1 TGCGCCAGCAGCCATCCCGACAGGGACTACTATGGCTACACCTTC CASSHPDRDYYGYTF
. TRBJ2-5 . TRBV7-6 TGTGCCAGCAGCCTATCTCGGTTGGTCGAGACCCAGTACTTC CASSLSRLVETQYF
. TRBJ1-2 . TRBV20-1 TGCAGTGAACAGGCTTATGGCTACACCTTC CSEQAYGYTF
. TRBJ2-5 . TRBV5-4 TGTGCCAGCAGCTTAAGGGACTCCCCGTCGGGAGAGACCCAGTACTTC CASSLRDSPSGETQYF
. TRBJ2-2 . TRBV2 TGTGCCGTACGGTATAGTAACACCGGGGAGCTGTTTTTT CAVRYSNTGELFF
. TRBJ1-4 . TRBV7-2 TGTGCCAGCAGCTTAGTAGGAGGGAGGGGAACTAATGAAAAACTGTTTTTT CASSLVGGRGTNEKLFF
. TRBJ1-4 TRBD1 TRBV6-5 TGTGCCAGCTGCCCAGGGGGGCTGGTTTGTGAAAAACTGTTTTTT CASCPGGLVCEKLFF
. TRBJ2-7 . TRBV10-1 TGCGCCAGCACTCCTAGACAGGAGACCTACGAGCAGTACTTC CASTPRQETYEQYF
. TRBJ1-5 TRBD1 TRBV6-5 TGTGCCAGCAGACTCTCAGGGGGCTGGAATCAGCCCCAGCATTTT CASRLSGGWNQPQHF
. TRBJ1-1 . TRBV28 TGTGCCAGCAGTTCCATTCAGGGAATAGGAACTGAAGCTTTCTTT CASSSIQGIGTEAFF
. TRBJ2-3 TRBD2 TRBV11-2 TGTGCCAGCAGATTTGGACTAGCGGGAACAGATACGCAGTATTTT CASRFGLAGTDTQYF
once TRBJ2-5 TRBD2 TRBV11-2 TGTGCCAGCAGCTTAGGAGCGGGGGGGGGAGAGACCCAGTACTTC CASSLGAGGGETQYF
. TRBJ2-3 TRBD2 TRBV5-4 TGTGCCAGCAGCTTGAGAGCGGGAGTGGGGACAGATACGCAGTATTTT CASSLRAGVGTDTQYF
. TRBJ2-7 TRBD1 TRBV6-1 TGTGCCAGCAGTGAGGGACAGGGGGCATACCACGAGCAGTACTTC CASSEGQGAYHEQYF
. TRBJ2-5 . TRBV7-2 TGTGCCAGCAGCTTACTCAGGGCCCAAGAGACCCAGTACTTC CASSLLRAQETQYF
. TRBJ2-7 . TRBV5-4 TGTGCCAGCAGCTCGGACAGTACCTACGAGCAGTACTTC CASSSDSTYEQYF
. TRBJ1-1 . TRBV5-8 TGTGCCAGCAGCGTAGAGATATTGAACACTGAAGCTTTCTTT CASSVEILNTEAFF
. TRBJ2-7 TRBD1 TRBV29-1 TGCAGCGTTGGGGACAGGGGGCCCTACGAGCAGTACTTC CSVGDRGPYEQYF
. TRBJ2-3 TRBD2 TRBV9 TGTGCCAGCAGCGTGGGAGCACTAGCGGGAACGGCAGATACGCAGTATTTT CASSVGALAGTADTQYF
. TRBJ1-1 . TRBV19 TGTGCCAGTAGTCGGAACACTGAAGCTTTCTTT CASSRNTEAFF
. TRBJ1-5 TRBD1 TRBV28 TGTGCCAGCAGTGTTAGGGGACAGGGTAATCAGCCCCAGCATTTT CASSVRGQGNQPQHF
. TRBJ2-3 . TRBV4-2 TGTGCCAGCAGCCAAGGTAGGGAGTTGGATACGCAGTATTTT CASSQGRELDTQYF
. TRBJ2-7 . TRBV6-5 TGTGCCAGCAGTTACTCGATCGGTCTCTACGAGCAGTACTTC CASSYSIGLYEQYF
. TRBJ1-1 . TRBV30 TGTGCCGGGGGGTTTCACCCGAACACTGAAGCTTTCTTT CAGGFHPNTEAFF
many TRBJ1-5 . TRBV19 TGTGCCAGTAGTATGATGGGCAGGATGAGCAATCAGCCCCAGCATTTT CASSMMGRMSNQPQHF